The T cell receptor (beta chain) described here comes from a study of blood T cells in healthy people across ages. Study-level information: With template switching, about one barcoded beta molecule was captured per two T cells.

All donors came from Russia, were Caucasian and healthy, and spanned ages about 6 to 100. PCR was performed a second time for 7 to 11 cycles using a sample-barcoded 5' primer and a J-beta primer mix. MiXCR, applied by TCRdb to the 5' RACE reads, yields one record per CDR3 protein. The sample carries hundreds of thousands of distinct CDR3 sequences, roughly half recorded once. Concerning this clonotype itself: Given a much more abundant clone one base away, this may be a read error.

The clonotype originates from a woman older than 75 in good health. The sequenced sample was blood.

The chain's CDR3 is CASGPPGPAVYSSGANVLTF. CDR3 coding DNA: TGTGCCAGCGGCCCACCGGGACCAGCCGTTTATAGCTCTGGGGCCAACGTCCTGACTTTC. The V call is TRBV27, the J call TRBJ2-6, with D possibly called TRBD1 or TRBD2 (5 bases each). The V gene lost 8 bases and the J gene lost 0 bases, with 26 bases spanning the gap. The CDR3 contains 20 residues. Germline CDR1 is MNHEY and CDR2 is SMNVEV (reference sequence).